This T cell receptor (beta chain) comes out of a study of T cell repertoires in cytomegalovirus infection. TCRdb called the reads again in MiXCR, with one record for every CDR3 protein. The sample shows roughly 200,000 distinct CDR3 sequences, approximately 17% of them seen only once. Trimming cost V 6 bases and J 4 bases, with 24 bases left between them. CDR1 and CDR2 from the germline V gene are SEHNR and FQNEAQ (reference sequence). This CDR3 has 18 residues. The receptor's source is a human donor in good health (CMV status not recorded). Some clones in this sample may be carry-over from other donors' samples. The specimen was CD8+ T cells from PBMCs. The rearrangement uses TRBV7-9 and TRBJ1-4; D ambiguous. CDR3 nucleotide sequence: TGTGCCAGCAGACCTCCCCTCGTGGAGGGTCGTCTTAATGAAAAACTGTTTTTT. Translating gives CASRPPLVEGRLNEKLFF.